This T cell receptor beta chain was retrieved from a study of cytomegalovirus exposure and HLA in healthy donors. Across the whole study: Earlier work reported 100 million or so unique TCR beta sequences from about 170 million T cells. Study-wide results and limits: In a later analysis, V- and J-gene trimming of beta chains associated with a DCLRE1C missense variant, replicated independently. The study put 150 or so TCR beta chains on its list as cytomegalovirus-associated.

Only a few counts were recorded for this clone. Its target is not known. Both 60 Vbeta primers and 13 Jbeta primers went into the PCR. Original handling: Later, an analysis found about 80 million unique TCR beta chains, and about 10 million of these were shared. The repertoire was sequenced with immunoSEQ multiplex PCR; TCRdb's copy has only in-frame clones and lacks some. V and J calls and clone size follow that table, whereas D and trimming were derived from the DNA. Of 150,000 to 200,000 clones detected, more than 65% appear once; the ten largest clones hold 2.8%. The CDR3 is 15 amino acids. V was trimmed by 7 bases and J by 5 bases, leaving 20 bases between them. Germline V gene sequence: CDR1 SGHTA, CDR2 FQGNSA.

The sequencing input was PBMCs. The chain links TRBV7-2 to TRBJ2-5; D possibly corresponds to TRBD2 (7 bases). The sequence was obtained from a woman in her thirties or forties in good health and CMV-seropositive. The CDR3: CASTLRGGAGETQYF. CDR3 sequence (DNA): TGTGCCAGCACCCTTAGAGGGGGGGCCGGTGAGACCCAGTACTTC.